This T cell receptor beta chain was profiled in a study of blood T cell repertoires in COVID-19. Study-level information: Some COVID-19 samples were acute and others convalescent; all came from the United States, Italy and Spain. Sources were T cells, B-cell-depleted T cells, or PBMCs; the material itself was cDNA or gDNA.

Original data processing: Using reference gene primer amplification, nucleated cell counts were estimated. Profiled with immunoSEQ multiplex PCR; TCRdb holds only in-frame clones, not every one. That table furnishes V, J and clone size, whereas the DNA furnished D and trimming. This table has about 170,000 clones, roughly 93% appearing once. Deletions cut 3 bases from V and 6 bases from J, with 19 bases between. The CDR3 has 15 residues. Germline V gene sequence: CDR1 SGDLS, CDR2 YYNGEE. In Seattle, patients joined the study during active infection and were tracked longitudinally. The TCR sequence derives from a man aged 18 to 29 with COVID-19, enrolled during active disease. Sequencing was done on a sample of peripheral blood. The chain combines TRBV9 with TRBJ2-7, with D possibly being TRBD1 (6 bases). CDR3 sequence (DNA): TGTGCCAGCAGCGCTCTCGCGTGGACAGAGTCCGAGCAGTACTTC. The encoded protein is CASSALAWTESEQYF.